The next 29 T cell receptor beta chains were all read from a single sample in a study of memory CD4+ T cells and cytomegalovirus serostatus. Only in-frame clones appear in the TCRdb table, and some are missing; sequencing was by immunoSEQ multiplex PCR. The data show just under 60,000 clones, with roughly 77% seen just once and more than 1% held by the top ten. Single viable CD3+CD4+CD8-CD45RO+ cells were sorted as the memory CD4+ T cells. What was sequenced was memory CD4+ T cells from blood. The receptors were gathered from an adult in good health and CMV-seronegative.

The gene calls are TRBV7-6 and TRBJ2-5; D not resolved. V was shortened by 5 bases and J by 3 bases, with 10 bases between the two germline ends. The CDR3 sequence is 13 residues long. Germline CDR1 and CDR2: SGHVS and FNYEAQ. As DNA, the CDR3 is TGTGCCAGCAGCCCCCCGTCTAAAGAGACCCAGTACTTC. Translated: CASSPPSKETQYF.

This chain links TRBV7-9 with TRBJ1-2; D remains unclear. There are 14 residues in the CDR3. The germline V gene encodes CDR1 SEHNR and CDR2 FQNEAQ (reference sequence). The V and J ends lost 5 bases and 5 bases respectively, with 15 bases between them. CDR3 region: CASSPIVGWYGYTF. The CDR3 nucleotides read TGTGCCAGCAGCCCAATAGTGGGCTGGTATGGCTACACCTTC.

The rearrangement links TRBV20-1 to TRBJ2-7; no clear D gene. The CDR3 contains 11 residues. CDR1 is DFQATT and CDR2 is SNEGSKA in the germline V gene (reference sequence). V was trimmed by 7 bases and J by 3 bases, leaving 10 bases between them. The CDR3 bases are TGCAGTGGGGTAGGCTACTACGAGCAGTACTTC. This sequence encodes CSGVGYYEQYF.

CDR3 residues: CASSPQGAIGANVLTF. The CDR3 coding sequence is TGTGCCAGCAGTCCACAGGGGGCGATTGGGGCCAACGTCCTGACTTTC. This chain joins TRBV6-6 and TRBJ2-6; 9 positions match TRBD1. This CDR3 has 16 residues. V gave up 5 bases and J gave up 3 bases; unmatched junction bases: 5. Per the germline V gene, CDR1 is MNHNY and CDR2 is SVGAGI (reference sequence).

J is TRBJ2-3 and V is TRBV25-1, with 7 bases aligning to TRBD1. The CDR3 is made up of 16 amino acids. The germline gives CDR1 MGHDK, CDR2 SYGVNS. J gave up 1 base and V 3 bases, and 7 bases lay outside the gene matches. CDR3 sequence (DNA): TGTGCCAGCAGTGATCAGGGGGTTGGTCGCACAGATACGCAGTATTTT. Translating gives CASSDQGVGRTDTQYF. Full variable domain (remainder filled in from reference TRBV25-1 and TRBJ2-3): EADIYQTPRYLVIGTGKKITLECSQTMGHDKMYWYQQDPGMELHLIHYSYGVNSTEKGDLSSESTVSRIRTEHFPLTLESARPSHTSQYLCASSDQGVGRTDTQYFGPGTRLTVL.

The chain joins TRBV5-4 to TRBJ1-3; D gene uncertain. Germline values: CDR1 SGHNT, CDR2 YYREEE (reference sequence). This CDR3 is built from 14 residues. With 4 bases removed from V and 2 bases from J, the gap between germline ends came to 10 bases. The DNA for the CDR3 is TGTGCCAGCAGCCTATGGGCGACTGGAAACACCATATATTTT. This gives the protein CASSLWATGNTIYF. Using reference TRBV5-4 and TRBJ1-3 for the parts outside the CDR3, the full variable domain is ETGVTQSPTHLIKTRGQQVTLRCSSQSGHNTVSWYQQALGQGPQFIFQYYREEENGRGNFPPRFSGLQFPNYSSELNVNALELDDSALYLCASSLWATGNTIYFGEGSWLTVV.

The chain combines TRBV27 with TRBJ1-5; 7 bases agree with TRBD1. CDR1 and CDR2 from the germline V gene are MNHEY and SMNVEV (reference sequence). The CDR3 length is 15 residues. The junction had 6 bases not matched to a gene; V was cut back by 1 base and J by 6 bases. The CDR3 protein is CASSLLGTAGQPQHF. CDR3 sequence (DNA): TGTGCCAGCAGTTTATTAGGGACAGCAGGTCAGCCCCAGCATTTT.

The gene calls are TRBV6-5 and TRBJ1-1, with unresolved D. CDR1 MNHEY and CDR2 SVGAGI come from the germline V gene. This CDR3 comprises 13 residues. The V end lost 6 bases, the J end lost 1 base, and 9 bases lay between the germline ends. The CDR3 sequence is CASRRQTNTEAFF. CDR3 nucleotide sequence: TGTGCCAGCAGACGACAAACGAACACTGAAGCTTTCTTT.

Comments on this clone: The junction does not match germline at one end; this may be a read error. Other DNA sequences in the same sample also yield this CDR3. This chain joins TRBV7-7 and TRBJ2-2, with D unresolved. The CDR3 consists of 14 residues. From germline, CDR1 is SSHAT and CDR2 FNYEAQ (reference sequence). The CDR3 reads CASSLRGNTGELFF. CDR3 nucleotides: TGTGCTAGCAGCTTAAGAGGGAACACCGGGGAGCTGTTTTTT.

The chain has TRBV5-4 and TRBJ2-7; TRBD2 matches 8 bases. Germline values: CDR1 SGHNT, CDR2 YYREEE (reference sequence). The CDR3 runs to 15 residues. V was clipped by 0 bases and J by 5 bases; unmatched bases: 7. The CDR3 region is CASSLALPGGNEQYF. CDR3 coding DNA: TGTGCCAGCAGCTTGGCCCTCCCGGGAGGGAACGAGCAGTACTTC. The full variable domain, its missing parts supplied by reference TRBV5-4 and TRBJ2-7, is ETGVTQSPTHLIKTRGQQVTLRCSSQSGHNTVSWYQQALGQGPQFIFQYYREEENGRGNFPPRFSGLQFPNYSSELNVNALELDDSALYLCASSLALPGGNEQYFGPGTRLTVT.

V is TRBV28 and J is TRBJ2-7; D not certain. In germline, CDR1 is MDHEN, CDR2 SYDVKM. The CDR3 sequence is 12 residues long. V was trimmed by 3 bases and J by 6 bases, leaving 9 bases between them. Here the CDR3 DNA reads TGTGCCAGCAGTTTGAACAGAGCCGAGCAGTACTTC. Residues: CASSLNRAEQYF.

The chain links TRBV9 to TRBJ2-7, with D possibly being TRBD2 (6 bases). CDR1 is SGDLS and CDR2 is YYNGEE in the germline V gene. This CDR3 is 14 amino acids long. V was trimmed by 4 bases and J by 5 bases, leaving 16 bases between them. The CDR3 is CASSTRDSPDEQYF. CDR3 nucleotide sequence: TGTGCCAGCAGCACAAGGGACTCCCCGGACGAGCAGTACTTC.

The CDR3 here is CASSYGQFQFQETQYF. The CDR3 DNA reads TGTGCCAGCAGCTACGGACAGTTCCAATTCCAAGAGACCCAGTACTTC. V is TRBV11-3 and J is TRBJ2-5; a possible D gene is TRBD1 (6 bases). The germline V and J ends were trimmed by 4 bases and 1 base, with 16 bases remaining between them. Germline V gene lookup returns CDR1 SGHNT and CDR2 YENEEA. The CDR3 has 16 residues.

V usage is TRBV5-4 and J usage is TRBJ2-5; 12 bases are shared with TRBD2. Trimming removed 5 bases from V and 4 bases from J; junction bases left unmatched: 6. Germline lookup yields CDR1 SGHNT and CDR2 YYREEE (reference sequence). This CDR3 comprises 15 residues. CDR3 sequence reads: CASSSSGRAGETQYF. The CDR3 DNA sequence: TGTGCCAGCAGTTCTAGCGGGAGGGCCGGAGAGACCCAGTACTTC.

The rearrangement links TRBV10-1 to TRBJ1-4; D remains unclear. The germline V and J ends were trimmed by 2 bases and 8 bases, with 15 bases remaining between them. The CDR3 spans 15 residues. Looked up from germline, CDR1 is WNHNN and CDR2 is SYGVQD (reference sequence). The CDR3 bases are TGCGCCAGCAGTGAGGACACCAACAAAATAGAAAAACTGTTTTTT. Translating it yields CASSEDTNKIEKLFF.

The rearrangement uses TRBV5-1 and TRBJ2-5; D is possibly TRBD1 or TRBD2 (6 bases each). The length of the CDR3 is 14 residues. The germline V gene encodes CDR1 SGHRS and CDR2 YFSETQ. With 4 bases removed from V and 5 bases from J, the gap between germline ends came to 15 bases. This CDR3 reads CASSPKGGKETQYF. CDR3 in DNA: TGCGCCAGCAGCCCTAAGGGGGGCAAGGAGACCCAGTACTTC. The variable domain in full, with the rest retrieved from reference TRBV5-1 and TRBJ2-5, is KAGVTQTPRYLIKTRGQQVTLSCSPISGHRSVSWYQQTPGQGLQFLFEYFSETQRNKGNFPGRFSGRQFSNSRSEMNVSTLELGDSALYLCASSPKGGKETQYFGPGTRLLVL.

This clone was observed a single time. CDR3 coding DNA: TGTGCCAGCAGCGTAGCTTCGGGACAGGGGCGGGAGCAGTACTTC. Amino acids: CASSVASGQGREQYF. This chain connects TRBV9 to TRBJ2-7; TRBD1 matches 10 bases. The V and J ends lost 0 bases and 7 bases, in that order; junction bases with no gene match: 7. The CDR3 contains 15 residues. Germline CDR1 is SGDLS and CDR2 is YYNGEE.

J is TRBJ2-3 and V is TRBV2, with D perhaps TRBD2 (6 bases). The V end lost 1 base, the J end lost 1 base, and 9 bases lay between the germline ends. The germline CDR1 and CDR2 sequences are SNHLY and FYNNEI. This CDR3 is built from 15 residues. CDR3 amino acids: CASSEGGIGTDTQYF. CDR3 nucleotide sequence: TGTGCCAGCAGTGAAGGCGGGATAGGCACAGATACGCAGTATTTT.

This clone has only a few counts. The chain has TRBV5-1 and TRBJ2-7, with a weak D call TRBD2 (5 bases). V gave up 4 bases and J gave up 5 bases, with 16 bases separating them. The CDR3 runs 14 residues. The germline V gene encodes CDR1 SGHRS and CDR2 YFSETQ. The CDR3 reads CASSRETLANEQYF. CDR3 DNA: TGCGCCAGCAGCAGGGAGACCCTTGCCAACGAGCAGTACTTC.

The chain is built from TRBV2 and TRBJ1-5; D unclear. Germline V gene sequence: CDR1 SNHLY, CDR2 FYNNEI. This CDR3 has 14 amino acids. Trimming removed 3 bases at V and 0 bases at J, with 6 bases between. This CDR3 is CASSEAFSNQPQHF. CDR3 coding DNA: TGTGCCAGCAGTGAGGCCTTTAGCAATCAGCCCCAGCATTTT.

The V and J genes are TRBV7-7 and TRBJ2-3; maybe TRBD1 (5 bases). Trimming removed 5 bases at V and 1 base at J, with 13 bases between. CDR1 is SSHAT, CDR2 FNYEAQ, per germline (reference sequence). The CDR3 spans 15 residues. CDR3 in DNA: TGTGCCAGCAGCCCCTTGGGGCAGGGCACAGATACGCAGTATTTT. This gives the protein CASSPLGQGTDTQYF.

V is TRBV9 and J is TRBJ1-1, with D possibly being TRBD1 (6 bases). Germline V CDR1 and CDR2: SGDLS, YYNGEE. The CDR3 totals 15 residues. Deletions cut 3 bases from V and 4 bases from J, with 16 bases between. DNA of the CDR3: TGTGCCAGCAGCGAGGGGGACACTCGGAGCACTGAAGCTTTCTTT. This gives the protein CASSEGDTRSTEAFF.

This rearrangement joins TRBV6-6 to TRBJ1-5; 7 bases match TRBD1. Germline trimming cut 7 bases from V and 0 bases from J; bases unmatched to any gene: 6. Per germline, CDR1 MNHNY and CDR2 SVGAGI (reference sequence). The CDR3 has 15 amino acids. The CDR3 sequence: CASTRDSDSNQPQHF. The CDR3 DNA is TGTGCCAGCACCCGGGACAGCGATAGCAATCAGCCCCAGCATTTT.

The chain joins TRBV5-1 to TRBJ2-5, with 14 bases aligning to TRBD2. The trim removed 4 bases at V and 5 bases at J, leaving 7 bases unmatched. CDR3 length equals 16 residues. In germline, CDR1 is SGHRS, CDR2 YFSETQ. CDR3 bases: TGCGCCAGCAGCCCCCGACTAGCGGGAGGGGGGGAGACCCAGTACTTC. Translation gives CASSPRLAGGGETQYF.

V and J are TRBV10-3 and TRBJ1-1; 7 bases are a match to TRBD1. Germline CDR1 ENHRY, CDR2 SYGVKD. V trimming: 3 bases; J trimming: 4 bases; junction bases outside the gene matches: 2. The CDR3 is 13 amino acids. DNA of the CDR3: TGTGCCATCAGTGATAGACAGGGCACTGAAGCTTTCTTT. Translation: CAISDRQGTEAFF.

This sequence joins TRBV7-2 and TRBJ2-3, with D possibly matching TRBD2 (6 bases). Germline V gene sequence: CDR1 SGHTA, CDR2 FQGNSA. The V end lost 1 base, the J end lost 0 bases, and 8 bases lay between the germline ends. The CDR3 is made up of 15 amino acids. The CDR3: CASSLDGTSTDTQYF. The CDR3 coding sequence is TGTGCCAGCAGCTTAGATGGGACTAGCACAGATACGCAGTATTTT.

The CDR3 DNA sequence: TGTGCCAGCTGCCGGCCCCCGAACACTGAAGCTTTCTTT. Its translation is CASCRPPNTEAFF. The chain has TRBV2 and TRBJ1-1; D not resolved. CDR3 length: 13 amino acids. The germline gives CDR1 SNHLY, CDR2 FYNNEI. V lost 8 bases, J lost 1 base, and 11 bases lay in between.

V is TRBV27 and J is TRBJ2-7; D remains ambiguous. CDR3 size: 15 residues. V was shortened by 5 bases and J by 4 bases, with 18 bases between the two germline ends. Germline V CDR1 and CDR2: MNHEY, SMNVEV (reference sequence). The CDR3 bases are TGTGCCAGCAGTGGCGACGTGTGGCCCCCTTACGAGCAGTACTTC. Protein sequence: CASSGDVWPPYEQYF.

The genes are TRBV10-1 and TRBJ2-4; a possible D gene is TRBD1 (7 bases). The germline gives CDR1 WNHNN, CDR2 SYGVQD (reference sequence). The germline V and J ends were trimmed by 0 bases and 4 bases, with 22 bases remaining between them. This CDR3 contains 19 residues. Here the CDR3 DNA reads TGCGCCAGCAGTGAGTCGACTCTAGGACAGGCGGGGAAGAAAAACATTCAGTACTTC. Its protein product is CASSESTLGQAGKKNIQYF.